The sequence of this T cell receptor beta chain was determined in a study of persistence of HIV-infected CD4 T cells. About the study: Up to roughly 200 mL blood was drawn at multiple time points; a couple of donors had single-time leukapheresis.

Cells were stimulated with CMV-infected fibroblast lysates at about 10 ug/mL. CD40L-negative CD69-negative CD45RO-high memory CD4+ T cells were sorted as populations depleted of antigen-responding cells. Stimulated PBMCs had first been depleted of CD8+ T cells. For about 17 hours, CD8-depleted PBMCs received anti-CD28/CD49d costimulation, a CD40-blocking antibody and enfuvirtide. The table lists this clone with a count of one. The antigen remains undetermined. This was the immunoSEQ version 4 assay in survey mode. Profiling relied on immunoSEQ multiplex PCR, and the TCRdb table lists in-frame clones only, not all of them. This table has 25,000 to 35,000 clones, around 73% appearing once. Trimming removed 2 bases at V and 7 bases at J, with 9 bases between. CDR3 size: 14 residues. Germline CDR1 is MDHEN and CDR2 is SYDVKM.

V and J are TRBV28 and TRBJ1-6, with D unresolved. The sample consisted of CD4+ T cells sorted from PBMCs after approximately 19-hour stimulation, taken from a patient who received antiretroviral therapy. This receptor was taken from an adult woman with HIV who was CMV-seropositive. CDR3 region: CASSLNLRNSPLHF. The CDR3 bases are TGTGCCAGCAGTTTAAACCTGCGGAATTCACCCCTCCACTTT. Looking up the rest from reference TRBV28 and TRBJ1-6 gives the full variable domain: DVKVTQSSRYLVKRTGEKVFLECVQDMDHENMFWYRQDPGLGLRLIYFSYDVKMKEKGDIPEGYSVSREKKERFSLILESASTNQTSMYLCASSLNLRNSPLHFGNGTRLTVT.